This TCR beta chain was sequenced in a study of metastatic and nonmetastatic thyroid tumors. Study details: Peripheral blood and tumor or nodule samples from malignant and benign thyroid patients were compared. Study observations and caveats: Benign nodules reportedly had significantly lower TCR beta diversity than malignant thyroid tumors in blood and tumor.

As processed by the authors: A distant-metastasis classifier for papillary thyroid cancer was built using CDR3 differences across clinicopathological groups. TCRdb used MiXCR to call clones anew from the PCR reads. What appears here as the V and J calls and clone size reflects TCRdb's work, not the paper's. The sample shows about 21,000 clones, 10% to 15% of them seen only once. Ten or more counts support this clone. The antigen remains undetermined. No patient received treatment before thyroid surgery. The CDR3 contains 19 residues. V lost 5 bases, J lost 2 bases, and 18 bases stayed unmatched. Per germline, CDR1 SEHNR and CDR2 FQNEAQ (reference sequence).

Material: blood. The receptor was isolated from a female donor with papillary thyroid cancer or a benign thyroid nodule (not recorded which). Some clones in this sample may be carry-over from other donors' samples. The chain carries TRBV7-9 and TRBJ2-7; 10 nucleotides agree with TRBD1. DNA for the CDR3: TGTGCCAGCAGCGGACACCGGGACAGGGGTCGAGGGTCAACCTACGAGCAGTACTTC. This codes for CASSGHRDRGRGSTYEQYF.